This T cell receptor beta chain is drawn from a study of identical twins. General study points: For monozygotic twins, models underestimated out-of-frame TCR alpha sharing.

Concerning this clonotype: The antigen remains undetermined.

In TCRdb, the 5' RACE reads were re-called with MiXCR into one record per CDR3 protein. The data contain over 500,000 distinct CDR3 sequences, 20% to 25% of them singletons. This same sample was also part of a study on T cells expressing NK-cell markers.

This TCR was sampled from a young woman in good health. Sequencing was done on a sample of CD4+ T cells sorted from blood.

In DNA form, the CDR3 reads TGTGCCAGCAGTTACGCACAGGGGAACACTGAAGCTTTCTTT. Translating it yields CASSYAQGNTEAFF. The chain couples TRBV6-5 to TRBJ1-1; TRBD1 is a possible D gene (6 bases). Germline assignment: CDR1 MNHEY and CDR2 SVGAGI. Trimming pared 2 bases from V and 1 base from J, leaving 8 bases between. The CDR3 runs 14 residues.